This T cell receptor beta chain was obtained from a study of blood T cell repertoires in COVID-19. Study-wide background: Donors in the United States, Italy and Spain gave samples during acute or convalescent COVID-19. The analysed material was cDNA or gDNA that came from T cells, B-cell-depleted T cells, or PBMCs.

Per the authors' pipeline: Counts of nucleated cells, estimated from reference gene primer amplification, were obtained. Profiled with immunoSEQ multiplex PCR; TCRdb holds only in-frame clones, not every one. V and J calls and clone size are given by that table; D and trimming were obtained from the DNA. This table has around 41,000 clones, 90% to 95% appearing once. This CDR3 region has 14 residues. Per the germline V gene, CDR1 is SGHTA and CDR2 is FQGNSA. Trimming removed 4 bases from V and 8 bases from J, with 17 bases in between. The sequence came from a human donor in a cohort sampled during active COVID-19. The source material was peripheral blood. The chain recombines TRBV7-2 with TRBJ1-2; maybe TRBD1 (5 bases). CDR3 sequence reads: CASSSDGGSRGYTF. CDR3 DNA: TGTGCCAGCAGCTCGGATGGGGGGAGCCGCGGCTACACCTTC.